These 29 T cell receptor beta chains were all obtained from the same sample, sequenced in a study of T-cell reconstitution after alpha-beta-depleted transplantation in children. TCRbeta library preparation incorporated unique molecular identifiers. TCRdb reanalysed the PCR reads using MiXCR and keeps one entry per CDR3 protein. The profile shows fewer than 250,000 distinct CDR3 sequences, around 7.8% of them singletons. The source was PBMCs, mostly from graft donor cells, collected 180 days after TCRalphabeta/CD19-depleted stem cell transplant. The source of these receptors is a male patient younger than 18 who had a stem cell transplant for acute lymphoblastic leukemia, so the T cells may come from the graft donor.

In its sample, this clonotype was seen many times. The V gene is TRBV2, the J gene TRBJ2-5, with a possible D match to TRBD2 (6 bases). The CDR3 consists of 16 residues. V was trimmed by 1 base and J by 0 bases, leaving 12 bases between them. Germline V gene sequence: CDR1 SNHLY, CDR2 FYNNEI. As DNA, the CDR3 is TGTGCCAGCAGTGAAGGGGCGGGAACTTACCAAGAGACCCAGTACTTC. Amino acid sequence: CASSEGAGTYQETQYF.

This clonotype was seen at least ten times. The J gene is TRBJ2-7, the V gene TRBV12-3 or TRBV12-4; D is unclear. Trimming took off 2 bases at V and 0 bases at J, with 8 bases between the two ends. The CDR3 loop spans 14 amino acids. The CDR3 DNA reads TGTGCCAGCAGTTTACTAACCGCCTCCTACGAGCAGTACTTC. Translated: CASSLLTASYEQYF.

This clonotype was observed at least ten times. This chain uses TRBV7-2 with TRBJ2-5; unclear D gene. The CDR3 runs to 15 residues. Trimming stripped 3 bases from V and 1 base from J, with 12 bases between. CDR1 SGHTA and CDR2 FQGNSA come from the germline V gene. The CDR3 region is CASSFVVGGQETQYF. The CDR3 DNA is TGTGCCAGCAGCTTCGTGGTGGGCGGCCAAGAGACCCAGTACTTC.

This clonotype was observed at least ten times. The chain couples TRBV7-6 to TRBJ2-3; D is unresolved. This CDR3 has 12 residues. V was shortened by 5 bases and J by 2 bases, with 5 bases between the two germline ends. The V gene's germline CDR1 is SGHVS and CDR2 FNYEAQ. CDR3 in amino acids: CASSQITDTQYF. The CDR3 DNA is TGTGCCAGCAGCCAAATCACAGATACGCAGTATTTT.

The chain recombines TRBV2 with TRBJ1-1; the match to TRBD1 covers 7 bases. There are 10 residues in the CDR3. CDR1 SNHLY and CDR2 FYNNEI come from the germline V gene. The trim removed 6 bases at V and 8 bases at J, leaving 0 bases unmatched. CDR3 nucleotide sequence: TGTGCCAGCAGGGGACAGGAAGCTTTCTTT. Translation: CASRGQEAFF.

This clonotype was detected ten times or more. CDR3 nucleotides: TGTGCCAGCACCAAAAGAGTCCGGGACAATGAGCAGTTCTTC. It yields the protein CASTKRVRDNEQFF. The J gene is TRBJ2-1, the V gene TRBV6-1; no definite D call. The CDR3 totals 14 residues. Germline loops: CDR1 MNHNS, CDR2 SASEGT. V lost 7 bases, J lost 5 bases, and 15 bases lay in between.

This clonotype was recorded at least ten times. The chain is built from TRBV28 and TRBJ2-7, with D perhaps matching TRBD1 or TRBD2 (7 bases each). The CDR3 consists of 15 residues. CDR1 is MDHEN and CDR2 is SYDVKM in the germline V gene. Trimming pared 7 bases from V and 2 bases from J, leaving 18 bases between. CDR3 sequence: CASTSGQGGPYEQYF. The CDR3 nucleotides read TGTGCCAGCACCTCAGGCCAGGGGGGGCCCTACGAGCAGTACTTC.

This clonotype was counted many times. This chain links TRBV6-5 with TRBJ2-5; D unresolved. Germline values: CDR1 MNHEY, CDR2 SVGAGI. This CDR3 spans 12 amino acids. Trimming took 6 bases from V and 5 from J, leaving 10 bases between them. The CDR3 reads CASSGSWETQYF. The CDR3 DNA follows: TGTGCCAGCAGCGGGTCCTGGGAGACCCAGTACTTC.

This clonotype has ten or more counts. The V and J genes are TRBV11-2 and TRBJ1-1; D gene unclear. CDR3 length equals 16 residues. Germline V lookup: CDR1 SGHAT, CDR2 FQNNGV. Trimming cost V 1 base and J 0 bases, with 12 bases left between them. The CDR3 DNA reads TGTGCCAGCAGCTTAGGATGGGGTCGGATGAACACTGAAGCTTTCTTT. Amino acids: CASSLGWGRMNTEAFF.

The table lists this clonotype with a few counts. The chain has TRBV19 and TRBJ1-1; D unresolved. The CDR3 is made up of 15 amino acids. Trimming took off 5 bases at V and 1 base at J, with 14 bases between the two ends. Germline CDR1 LNHDA, CDR2 SQIVND (reference sequence). The CDR3 sequence: CASSSQNWGNTEAFF. The CDR3, as DNA: TGTGCCAGTAGTTCCCAGAACTGGGGGAACACTGAAGCTTTCTTT.

Remarks on this clonotype: A much larger clonotype is one base distant, so this may be a read error. The chain is built from TRBV7-9 and TRBJ2-5; 14 positions agree with TRBD2. This CDR3 has 16 amino acids. CDR1 and CDR2 from the germline V gene are SEHNR and FQNEAQ (reference sequence). The CDR3 sequence: CASSRLAGGSQEAQYF. The DNA for the CDR3 is TGTGCCAGCAGCCGACTAGCGGGAGGGAGCCAAGAGGCCCAGTACTTC.

This clonotype came up many times. The rearrangement uses TRBV6-1 and TRBJ1-1, with D possibly being TRBD1 (5 bases). Trimming shortened V by 3 bases and J by 11 bases, and 16 bases separated the two germline ends. Germline CDR1 MNHNS, CDR2 SASEGT. CDR3 length: 13 residues. CDR3 bases: TGTGCCAGCAGTGAGGGACCCCTACGGTATGCTTTCTTT. This sequence encodes CASSEGPLRYAFF.

The chain joins TRBV19 to TRBJ2-5; D not resolved. The CDR3 totals 15 residues. The V end lost 3 bases, the J end lost 1 base, and 12 bases lay between the germline ends. Germline loops: CDR1 LNHDA, CDR2 SQIVND (reference sequence). Here the CDR3 reads CASSIGNRPQETQYF. The CDR3, as DNA: TGTGCCAGTAGTATTGGGAATAGGCCCCAAGAGACCCAGTACTTC.

This clonotype occurred many times. This chain connects TRBV7-2 to TRBJ1-6, with D perhaps matching TRBD1 (5 bases). V lost 3 bases, J lost 7 bases, and 13 bases lay in between. This CDR3 has 15 residues. The germline gives CDR1 SGHTA, CDR2 FQGNSA. CDR3 bases: TGTGCCAGCAGCTTGAGTCCCTCAGGGAATTCACCCCTCCACTTT. Translation: CASSLSPSGNSPLHF.

This clonotype came up many times. The chain uses TRBV12-3 or TRBV12-4 and TRBJ2-5, with D uncertain. CDR3 size: 11 residues. The V gene lost 6 bases and the J gene lost 3 bases, with 5 bases spanning the gap. CDR3 DNA sequence: TGTGCCAGCAGAGATGAAGAGACCCAGTACTTC. This gives the protein CASRDEETQYF.

This clonotype was observed at least ten times. The V gene is TRBV12-3 or TRBV12-4, the J gene TRBJ2-7; 9 bases map to TRBD1. Unmatched junction bases numbered 13, after V lost 7 bases and J lost 6 bases. CDR3 length equals 15 residues. The CDR3 reads CASTPRDRVRGEQYF. The CDR3 nucleotides read TGTGCCAGCACCCCCCGGGACAGGGTTCGTGGCGAGCAGTACTTC.

This clonotype was found many times. The chain uses TRBV12-3 or TRBV12-4 and TRBJ1-2, with a tentative D call TRBD1 (5 bases). This CDR3 has 15 amino acids. V lost 5 bases to trimming and J lost 3 bases, with 16 bases between them. The CDR3 region is CASSPTGGGYYGYTF. The CDR3 DNA reads as TGTGCCAGCAGTCCGACGGGGGGAGGGTACTATGGCTACACCTTC.

At least ten counts were recorded for this clonotype. This chain connects TRBV12-3 or TRBV12-4 to TRBJ2-1; 9 nucleotides match TRBD2. The V segment lost 0 bases and the J segment 0 bases; nucleotides outside the gene matches: 9. The CDR3 extends over 19 amino acids. This CDR3 is CASSLARRGLADSYNEQFF. The CDR3 DNA is TGTGCCAGCAGTTTAGCGCGGCGGGGACTAGCCGACTCCTACAATGAGCAGTTCTTC.

This clonotype has a count of ten or more. V gene TRBV7-6 combines with J gene TRBJ2-3, with 12 nucleotides matching TRBD2. Per germline, CDR1 SGHVS and CDR2 FNYEAQ. Unmatched junction bases numbered 3, after V lost 2 bases and J lost 6 bases. The CDR3 runs to 15 residues. The CDR3 is CASSLSSGRADTQYF. In DNA, the CDR3 is TGTGCCAGCAGCTTATCTAGCGGGAGGGCGGATACGCAGTATTTT.

This clonotype was seen repeatedly, ten times or more. The chain combines TRBV12-3 or TRBV12-4 with TRBJ1-5; D ambiguous. The V and J ends lost 3 bases and 3 bases respectively, with 6 bases between them. The CDR3 is 13 residues long. This CDR3 is CASSFSDNQPQHF. As DNA, the CDR3 is TGTGCCAGCAGTTTCAGTGACAATCAGCCCCAGCATTTT.

The rearrangement links TRBV6-2 or TRBV6-3 to TRBJ2-1, with 11 bases that match TRBD2. The CDR3 is made up of 13 amino acids. CDR1 is MNHEY, CDR2 SVGEGT, per germline. J was trimmed by 10 bases and V by 10 bases; bases with no gene match: 9. CDR3 DNA: TGTGCCACCACCGGGACTAGCGGCCTCGAGCAGTTCTTC. Translated, it gives CATTGTSGLEQFF.

There are many counts of this clonotype. The rearrangement links TRBV19 to TRBJ1-5; D perhaps matches TRBD1 (6 bases). V lost 0 bases, J lost 2 bases, and 8 bases lay in between. This CDR3 region has 15 residues. Germline V gene sequence: CDR1 LNHDA, CDR2 SQIVND (reference sequence). DNA for the CDR3: TGTGCCAGTAGTATAGAACAGGGCCGCAATCAGCCCCAGCATTTT. Its translation: CASSIEQGRNQPQHF. The full variable domain, its missing parts supplied by reference TRBV19 and TRBJ1-5, is DGGITQSPKYLFRKEGQNVTLSCEQNLNHDAMYWYRQDPGQGLRLIYYSQIVNDFQKGDIAEGYSVSREKKESFPLTVTSAQKNPTAFYLCASSIEQGRNQPQHFGDGTRLSIL.

The chain has TRBV6-1 and TRBJ1-6, with D perhaps matching TRBD1 (6 bases). The germline gives CDR1 MNHNS, CDR2 SASEGT. The germline V and J ends were trimmed by 5 bases and 12 bases, with 26 bases remaining between them. The length of the CDR3 is 17 residues. CDR3 coding DNA: TGTGCCAGCAGTCGCCCCTCCGAGAGGGGGTCTAGCGGACCCCTCCACTTT. It encodes CASSRPSERGSSGPLHF.

To note about this clonotype: This may arise from a read error, as a much more abundant clone is one base away. The gene calls are TRBV11-2 and TRBJ1-1; TRBD1 matches 9 bases. The CDR3 consists of 16 residues. Unmatched junction bases numbered 13, after V lost 3 bases and J lost 8 bases. Germline assignment: CDR1 SGHAT and CDR2 FQNNGV. This chain's CDR3 is CASSFLSRDRVNEAFF. As DNA, the CDR3 is TGTGCCAGCAGCTTTCTCTCCCGGGACAGGGTAAACGAAGCTTTCTTT.

This clonotype was detected many times. The V call is TRBV29-1, the J call TRBJ1-3; D ambiguous. The germline V and J ends were trimmed by 0 bases and 4 bases, with 1 base remaining between them. CDR1 is SQVTM, CDR2 ANQGSEA, per germline. The CDR3 sequence is 11 residues long. The DNA of the CDR3 is TGCAGCGTTGAAGAGGGAAACACCATATATTTT. Translation gives CSVEEGNTIYF. The full variable domain, rest sourced from reference TRBV29-1 and TRBJ1-3, is SAVISQKPSRDICQRGTSLTIQCQVDSQVTMMFWYRQQPGQSLTLIATANQGSEATYESGFVIDKFPISRPNLTFSTLTVSNMSPEDSSIYLCSVEEGNTIYFGEGSWLTVV.

For this clonotype: A much larger clone lies a single base off, so this may be a read error. The CDR3 DNA follows: TGTGCCAGCAGTGAGGTAGGGATTTACTCCAACAATGAGCAGTTCTTC. This encodes CASSEVGIYSNNEQFF. This rearrangement joins TRBV6-4 to TRBJ2-1; D not resolved. This CDR3 region has 16 residues. Germline loops: CDR1 MRHNA, CDR2 SNTAGT.

In its sample, this clonotype was seen many times. This sequence joins TRBV12-3 or TRBV12-4 and TRBJ2-3; D gene ambiguous. The CDR3 spans 12 residues. V was shortened by 5 bases and J by 5 bases, with 8 bases between the two germline ends. The chain's CDR3 is CASSTTGDTQYF. CDR3 bases: TGTGCCAGCAGTACTACGGGAGATACGCAGTATTTT.

This clonotype was picked up many times. V is TRBV4-2 and J is TRBJ2-2, with 9 bases aligning to TRBD1. CDR1 is LGHNA, CDR2 YNFKEQ, per germline. Unmatched junction bases numbered 5, after V lost 1 base and J lost 2 bases. This CDR3 region has 17 residues. The CDR3 DNA follows: TGTGCCAGCAGCCAAGTGTGGGACAGGGTCAACACCGGGGAGCTGTTTTTT. It translates to CASSQVWDRVNTGELFF.

The table lists this clonotype with many counts. This chain connects TRBV5-1 to TRBJ2-3; no clear D gene. Germline values: CDR1 SGHRS, CDR2 YFSETQ. V was cut by 4 bases and J by 6 bases, with 12 bases left in between. The CDR3 extends over 13 amino acids. This CDR3 reads CASSPTSPDTQYF. The CDR3 DNA reads as TGCGCCAGCAGCCCGACCAGCCCGGATACGCAGTATTTT.